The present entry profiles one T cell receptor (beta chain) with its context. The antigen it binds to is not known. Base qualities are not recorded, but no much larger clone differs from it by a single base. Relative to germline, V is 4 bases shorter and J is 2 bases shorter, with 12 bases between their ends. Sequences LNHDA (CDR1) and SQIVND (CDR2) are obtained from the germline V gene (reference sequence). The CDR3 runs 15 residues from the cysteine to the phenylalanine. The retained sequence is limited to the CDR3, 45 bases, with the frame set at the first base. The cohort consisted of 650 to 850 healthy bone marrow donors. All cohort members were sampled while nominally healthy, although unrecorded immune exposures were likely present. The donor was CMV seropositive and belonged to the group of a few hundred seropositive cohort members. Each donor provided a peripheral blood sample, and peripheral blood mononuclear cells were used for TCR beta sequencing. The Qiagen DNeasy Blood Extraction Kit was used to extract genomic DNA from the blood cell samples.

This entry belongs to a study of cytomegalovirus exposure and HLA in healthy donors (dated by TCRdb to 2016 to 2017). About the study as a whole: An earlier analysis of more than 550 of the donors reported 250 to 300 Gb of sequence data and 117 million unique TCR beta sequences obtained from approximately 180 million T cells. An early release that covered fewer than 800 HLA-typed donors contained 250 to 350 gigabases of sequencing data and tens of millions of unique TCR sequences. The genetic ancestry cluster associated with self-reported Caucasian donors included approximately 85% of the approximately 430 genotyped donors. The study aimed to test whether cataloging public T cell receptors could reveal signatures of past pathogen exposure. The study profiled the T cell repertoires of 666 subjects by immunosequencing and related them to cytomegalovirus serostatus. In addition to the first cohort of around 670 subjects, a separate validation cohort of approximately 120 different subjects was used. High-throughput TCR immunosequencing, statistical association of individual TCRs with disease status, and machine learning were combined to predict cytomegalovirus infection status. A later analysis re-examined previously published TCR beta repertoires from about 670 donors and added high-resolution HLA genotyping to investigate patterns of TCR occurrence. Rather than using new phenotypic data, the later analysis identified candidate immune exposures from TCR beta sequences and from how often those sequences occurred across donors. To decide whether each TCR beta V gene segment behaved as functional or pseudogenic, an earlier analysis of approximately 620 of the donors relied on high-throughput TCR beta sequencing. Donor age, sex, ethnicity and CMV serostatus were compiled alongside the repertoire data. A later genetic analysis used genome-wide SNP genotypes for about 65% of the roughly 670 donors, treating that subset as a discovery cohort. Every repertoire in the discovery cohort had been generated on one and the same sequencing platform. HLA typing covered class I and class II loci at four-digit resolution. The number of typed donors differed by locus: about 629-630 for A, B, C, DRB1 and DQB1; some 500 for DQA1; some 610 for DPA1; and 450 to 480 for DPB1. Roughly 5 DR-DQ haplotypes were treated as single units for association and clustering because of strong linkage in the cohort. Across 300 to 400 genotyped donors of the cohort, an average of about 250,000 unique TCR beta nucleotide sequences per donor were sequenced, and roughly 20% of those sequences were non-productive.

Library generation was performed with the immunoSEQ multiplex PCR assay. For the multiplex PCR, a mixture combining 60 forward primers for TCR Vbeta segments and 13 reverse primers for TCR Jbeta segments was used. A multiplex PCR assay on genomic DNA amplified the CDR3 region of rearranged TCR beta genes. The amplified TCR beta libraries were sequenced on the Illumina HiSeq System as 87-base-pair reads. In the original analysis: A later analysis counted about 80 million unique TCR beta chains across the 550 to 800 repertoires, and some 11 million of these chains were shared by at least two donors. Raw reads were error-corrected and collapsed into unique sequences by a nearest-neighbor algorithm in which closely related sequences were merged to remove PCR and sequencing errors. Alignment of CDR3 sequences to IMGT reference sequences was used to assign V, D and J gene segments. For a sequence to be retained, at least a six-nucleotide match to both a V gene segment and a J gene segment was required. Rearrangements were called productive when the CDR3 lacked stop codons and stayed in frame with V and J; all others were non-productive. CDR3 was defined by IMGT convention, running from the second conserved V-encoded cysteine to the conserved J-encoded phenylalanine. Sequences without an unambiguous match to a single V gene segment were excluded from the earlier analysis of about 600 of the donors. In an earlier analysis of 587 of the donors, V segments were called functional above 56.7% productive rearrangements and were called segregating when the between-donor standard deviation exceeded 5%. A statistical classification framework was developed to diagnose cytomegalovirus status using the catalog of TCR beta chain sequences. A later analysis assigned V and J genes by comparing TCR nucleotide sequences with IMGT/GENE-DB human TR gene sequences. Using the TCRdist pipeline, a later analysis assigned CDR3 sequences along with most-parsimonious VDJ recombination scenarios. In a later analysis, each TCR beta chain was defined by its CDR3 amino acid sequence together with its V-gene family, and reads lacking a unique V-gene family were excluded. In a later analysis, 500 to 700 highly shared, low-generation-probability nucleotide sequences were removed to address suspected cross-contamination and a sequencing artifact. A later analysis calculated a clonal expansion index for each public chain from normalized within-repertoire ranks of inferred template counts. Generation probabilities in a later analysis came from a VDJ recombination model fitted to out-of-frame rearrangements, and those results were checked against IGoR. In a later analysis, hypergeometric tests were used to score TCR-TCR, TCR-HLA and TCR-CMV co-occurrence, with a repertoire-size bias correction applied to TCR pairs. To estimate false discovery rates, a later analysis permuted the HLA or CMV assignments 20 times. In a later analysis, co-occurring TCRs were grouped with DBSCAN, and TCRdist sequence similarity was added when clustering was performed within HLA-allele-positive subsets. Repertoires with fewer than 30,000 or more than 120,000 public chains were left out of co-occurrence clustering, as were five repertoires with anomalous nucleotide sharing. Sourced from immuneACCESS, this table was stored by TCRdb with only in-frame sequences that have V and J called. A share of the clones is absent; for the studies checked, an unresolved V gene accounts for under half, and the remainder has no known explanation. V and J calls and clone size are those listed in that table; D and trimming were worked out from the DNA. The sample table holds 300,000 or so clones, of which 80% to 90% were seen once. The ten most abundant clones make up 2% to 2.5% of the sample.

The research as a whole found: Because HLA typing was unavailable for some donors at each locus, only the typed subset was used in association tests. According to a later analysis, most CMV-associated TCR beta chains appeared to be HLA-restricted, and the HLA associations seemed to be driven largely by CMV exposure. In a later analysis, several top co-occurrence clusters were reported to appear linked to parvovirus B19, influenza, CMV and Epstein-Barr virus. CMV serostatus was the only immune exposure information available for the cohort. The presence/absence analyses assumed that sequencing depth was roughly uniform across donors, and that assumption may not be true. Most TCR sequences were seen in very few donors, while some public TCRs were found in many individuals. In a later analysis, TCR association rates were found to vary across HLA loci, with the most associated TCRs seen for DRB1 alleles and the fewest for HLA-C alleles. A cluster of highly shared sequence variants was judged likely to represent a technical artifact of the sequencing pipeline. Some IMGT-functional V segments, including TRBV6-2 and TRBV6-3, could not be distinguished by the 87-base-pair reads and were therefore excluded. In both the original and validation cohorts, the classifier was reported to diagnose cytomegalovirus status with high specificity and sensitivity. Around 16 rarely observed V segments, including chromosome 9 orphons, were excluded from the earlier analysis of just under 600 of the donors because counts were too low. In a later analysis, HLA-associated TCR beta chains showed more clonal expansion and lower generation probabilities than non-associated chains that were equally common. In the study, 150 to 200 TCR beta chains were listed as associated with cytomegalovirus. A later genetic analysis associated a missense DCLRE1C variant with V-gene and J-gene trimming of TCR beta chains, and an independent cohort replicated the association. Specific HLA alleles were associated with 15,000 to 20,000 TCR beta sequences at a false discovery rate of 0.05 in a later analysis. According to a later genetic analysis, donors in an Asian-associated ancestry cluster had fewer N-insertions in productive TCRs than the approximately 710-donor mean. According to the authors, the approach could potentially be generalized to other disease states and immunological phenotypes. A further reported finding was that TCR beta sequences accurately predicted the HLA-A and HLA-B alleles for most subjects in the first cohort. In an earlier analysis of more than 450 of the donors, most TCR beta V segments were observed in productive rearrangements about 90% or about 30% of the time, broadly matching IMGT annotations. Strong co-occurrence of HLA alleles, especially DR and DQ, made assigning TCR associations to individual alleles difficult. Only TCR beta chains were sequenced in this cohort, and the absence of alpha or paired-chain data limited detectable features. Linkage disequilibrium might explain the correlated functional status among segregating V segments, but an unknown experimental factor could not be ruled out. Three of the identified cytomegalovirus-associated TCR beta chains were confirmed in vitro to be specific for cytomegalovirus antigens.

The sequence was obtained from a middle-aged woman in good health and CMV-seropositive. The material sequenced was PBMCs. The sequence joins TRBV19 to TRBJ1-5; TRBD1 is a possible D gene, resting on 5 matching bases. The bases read TGTGCCAGTAGTAGGGGCAGGGAAGGCAATCAGCCCCAGCATTTT. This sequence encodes CASSRGREGNQPQHF.